What follows are 10 T cell receptor beta chains derived from one specimen sequenced in a study of beta chain features in type 1 diabetes. The study's findings and limits: Shortening of TCRB CDR3s, moderate but significant, appeared in all four CD4+ subsets of Type 1 diabetes patients.

cDNA synthesis used the whole RNA isolate, giving expressed TCRB sequences. TCRdb's table, derived via immunoSEQ multiplex PCR, lists solely in-frame clones and lacks some. The table lists approximately 730,000 clones, 13% of them singletons. Their specific antigens are unknown. Sequencing was done on a sample of naive CD4+ T cells from blood. The receptors derive from a man aged 18 to 29 with type 1 diabetes.

The chain links TRBV2 to TRBJ2-5; TRBD2 matches at 7 bases. CDR1 and CDR2 (germline): SNHLY, FYNNEI. This CDR3 is built from 16 residues. V lost 6 bases and J lost 5; bases outside the gene matches: 15. The CDR3 loop reads CASRRLTSSSAETQYF. CDR3 coding DNA: TGTGCCAGCAGGCGCCTGACTAGCTCTTCAGCGGAGACCCAGTACTTC.

V gene TRBV4-2 combines with J gene TRBJ2-1; D remains unclear. The germline gives CDR1 LGHNA, CDR2 YNFKEQ. The CDR3 runs 14 residues. The V gene lost 4 bases and the J gene lost 6 bases, with 13 bases spanning the gap. CDR3 nucleotide sequence: TGTGCCAGCAGCCCCCGGGCCCAGTTCAATGAGCAGTTCTTC. Translation gives CASSPRAQFNEQFF.

V usage is TRBV5-1 and J usage is TRBJ1-3; D unclear. This CDR3 region has 11 residues. V lost 5 bases and J 4 bases, leaving 4 bases between the germline ends. The germline gives CDR1 SGHRS, CDR2 YFSETQ. The CDR3 nucleotides are TGCGCCAGCAGTGGGGGAAACACCATATATTTT. It codes for CASSGGNTIYF.

This clone was observed a handful of times. This sequence joins TRBV14 and TRBJ2-7; perhaps TRBD1 as D (6 bases). The CDR3 length is 13 residues. The V gene lost 7 bases and the J gene lost 4 bases, with 14 bases spanning the gap. Germline V gene data show CDR1 as SGHDN and CDR2 as FVKESK. The CDR3 DNA reads TGTGCCAGCAACCGGGACACAAGTTACGAGCAGTACTTC. Its protein is CASNRDTSYEQYF.

The V and J genes are TRBV20-1 and TRBJ1-2; D perhaps matches TRBD1 (5 bases). V was clipped by 5 bases and J by 6 bases, with 10 bases between them. This CDR3 contains 11 residues. Germline CDR1 reads DFQATT; CDR2 reads SNEGSKA (reference sequence). The CDR3: CSAPDNDGYTF. CDR3 nucleotide sequence: TGCAGTGCTCCGGACAATGATGGCTACACCTTC.

The chain combines TRBV11-2 with TRBJ2-3; TRBD1 agrees at 9 bases. The CDR3 contains 15 residues. V lost 3 bases to trimming and J lost 0 bases; unmatched junction nucleotides: 1. Germline V gene data show CDR1 as SGHAT and CDR2 as FQNNGV. CDR3 in DNA: TGTGCCAGCAGCTTTGGGACAGGGAGCACAGATACGCAGTATTTT. The encoded protein is CASSFGTGSTDTQYF.

The chain joins TRBV10-3 to TRBJ2-7, with D perhaps assigned TRBD1 or TRBD2 (6 bases each). This CDR3 is 14 amino acids long. Germline assignment: CDR1 ENHRY and CDR2 SYGVKD. Trimming removed 3 bases at V and 2 bases at J, with 11 bases between. The CDR3 sequence is CAISDRGLPYEQYF. CDR3 nucleotides: TGTGCCATCAGTGATCGGGGGCTTCCCTACGAGCAGTACTTC.

This clone was observed a few times. The rearrangement links TRBV7-9 to TRBJ1-1, with D hard to call. Trimming cost V 2 bases and J 1 base, with 5 bases left between them. The CDR3 has 13 amino acids. The germline gives CDR1 SEHNR, CDR2 FQNEAQ (reference sequence). Here the CDR3 reads CASSLRWNTEAFF. In DNA form, the CDR3 reads TGTGCCAGCAGCTTAAGGTGGAACACTGAAGCTTTCTTT.

This chain joins TRBV6-5 and TRBJ2-3; D is undetermined. This CDR3 region has 15 residues. Germline V CDR1 and CDR2: MNHEY, SVGAGI. V lost 2 bases and J lost 0, with 9 bases in between. The CDR3 region is CASSYLTGSTDTQYF. In nucleotides, the CDR3 is TGTGCCAGCAGTTACCTGACGGGTAGCACAGATACGCAGTATTTT.

V is TRBV7-9 and J is TRBJ1-2; D is unclear. V lost 5 bases, J lost 2 bases, and 6 bases lay in between. Per the germline V gene, CDR1 is SEHNR and CDR2 is FQNEAQ (reference sequence). The CDR3 spans 12 residues. CDR3 amino acids: CASSPHNYGYTF. CDR3 nucleotides: TGTGCCAGCAGCCCGCACAACTATGGCTACACCTTC.